These 27 T cell receptor beta chains were all obtained from the same sample, sequenced in a study of blood T cell repertoires in COVID-19. The table came from immunoSEQ multiplex PCR; TCRdb's copy has only in-frame clones and leaves some out. The data show 200,000 to 250,000 clones, more than 70% seen once. The source material was peripheral blood. The receptor set was obtained from a woman in her fifties or sixties with acute or convalescent COVID-19.

V gene TRBV7-2 combines with J gene TRBJ2-7; 7 nucleotides align to TRBD2. After removal of 3 bases from V and 6 bases from J, the junction contained 8 bases not matched to a gene. The CDR3 runs to 14 residues. Germline CDR1 and CDR2: SGHTA and FQGNSA. CDR3 sequence (DNA): TGTGCCAGCAGCTTGGGCGGGAGAGGTCGCGAGCAGTACTTC. The encoded protein is CASSLGGRGREQYF.

The chain employs TRBV18 and TRBJ1-3, with a tentative D call TRBD1 (6 bases). V gave up 7 bases and J gave up 2 bases, with 12 bases separating them. Germline CDR1 reads KGHSH; CDR2 reads LQKENI. This CDR3 is 14 amino acids long. CDR3 DNA sequence: TGTGCCAGCTATGCAGGGGCGGCTGGAAACACCATATATTTT. This codes for CASYAGAAGNTIYF.

J is TRBJ2-7 and V is TRBV6-2 or TRBV6-3, with 7 bases fitting TRBD1. Germline V CDR1 and CDR2: MNHEY, SVGEGT. Germline trimming cut 6 bases from V and 1 base from J; bases unmatched to any gene: 9. CDR3 length equals 15 residues. The CDR3 protein is CASSSTGSRSYEQYF. In DNA, the CDR3 is TGTGCCAGCAGCTCGACAGGGAGCAGATCCTACGAGCAGTACTTC.

This rearrangement joins TRBV5-4 to TRBJ1-2; D not resolved. The CDR3 is made up of 13 amino acids. The germline V gene encodes CDR1 SGHNT and CDR2 YYREEE (reference sequence). The ends were cut back, 1 base at V and 2 bases at J, with 6 bases in the middle. DNA of the CDR3: TGTGCCAGCAGCTTGCCCCAGAACTATGGCTACACCTTC. Amino acid sequence: CASSLPQNYGYTF. The whole variable domain, filled in from reference TRBV5-4 and TRBJ1-2, reads ETGVTQSPTHLIKTRGQQVTLRCSSQSGHNTVSWYQQALGQGPQFIFQYYREEENGRGNFPPRFSGLQFPNYSSELNVNALELDDSALYLCASSLPQNYGYTFGSGTRLTVV.

This chain connects TRBV24-1 to TRBJ2-1; TRBD1 matches 8 bases. CDR3 length: 15 residues. V was clipped by 4 bases and J by 8 bases; unmatched bases: 9. Germline V lookup: CDR1 KGHDR, CDR2 SFDVKD. CDR3 coding DNA: TGTGCCACCAGTGACCCATGGACAGGGTTCGATGAGCAGTTCTTC. Its translation: CATSDPWTGFDEQFF.

The rearrangement joins TRBV23-1 to TRBJ1-2; no firm D call. TRBV23-1 is annotated as an ORF whose role is uncertain. V was trimmed by 4 bases and J by 8 bases, leaving 17 bases between them. This CDR3 region has 14 residues. The CDR3 sequence: CASSPSPRCGGYTF. CDR3 nucleotides: TGCGCCAGCAGTCCAAGTCCGCGGTGTGGCGGCTACACCTTC.

This clone was seen once. The rearrangement joins TRBV2 to TRBJ1-6; TRBD1 aligns across 10 bases. CDR1 is SNHLY and CDR2 is FYNNEI in the germline V gene. The CDR3 has 16 amino acids. The J segment lost 7 bases and the V segment lost 5 bases, leaving 8 bases of the junction unmatched. CDR3 loop: CASSPLPGQGNSPLHF. DNA of the CDR3: TGTGCCAGCAGTCCATTACCGGGACAGGGGAATTCACCCCTCCACTTT.

A word on this clone: This same CDR3 is encoded by further DNA sequences in the sample. The chain joins TRBV29-1 to TRBJ1-1; 9 bases map to TRBD1. Germline V lookup: CDR1 SQVTM, CDR2 ANQGSEA. The V and J ends lost 4 bases and 1 base, in that order; junction bases with no gene match: 4. This CDR3 is 14 amino acids long. The CDR3 nucleotides are TGCAGCGTTGGCCCGGGACAGGGGAACACTGAAGCTTTCTTT. This encodes CSVGPGQGNTEAFF.

The chain recombines TRBV19 with TRBJ2-7; 8 nucleotides line up with TRBD1. J gave up 4 bases and V 6 bases, and 8 bases lay outside the gene matches. The CDR3 has 14 residues. Germline CDR1 is LNHDA and CDR2 is SQIVND (reference sequence). CDR3 residues: CASSRQGKKYEQYF. CDR3 in DNA: TGTGCCAGTAGCCGACAGGGGAAGAAATACGAGCAGTACTTC. The complete variable domain, with remaining parts taken from reference TRBV19 and TRBJ2-7, reads DGGITQSPKYLFRKEGQNVTLSCEQNLNHDAMYWYRQDPGQGLRLIYYSQIVNDFQKGDIAEGYSVSREKKESFPLTVTSAQKNPTAFYLCASSRQGKKYEQYFGPGTRLTVT.

In DNA, the CDR3 is TGTGCCAGCAGTGAATCTGCCCTCTACGGTGAAGCTTTCTTT. It translates to CASSESALYGEAFF. The chain has TRBV2 and TRBJ1-1, with no clear D. Per germline, CDR1 SNHLY and CDR2 FYNNEI. The CDR3 is 14 amino acids. The V gene lost 2 bases and the J gene lost 7 bases, with 14 bases spanning the gap.

The chain joins TRBV7-8 to TRBJ1-1, with 10 bases lining up with TRBD1. V shed 2 bases, J shed 11 bases, and the junction held 8 bases outside the gene matches. Germline V CDR1 and CDR2: SGHVS, FQNEAQ. This CDR3 contains 14 residues. The CDR3 protein is CASSLRQGANDAFF. DNA for the CDR3: TGTGCCAGCAGCTTAAGACAGGGGGCTAACGACGCTTTCTTT.

The rearrangement links TRBV30 to TRBJ1-5; weak D call: TRBD1 (6 bases). The CDR3 sequence is 15 residues long. The germline CDR1 and CDR2 sequences are GTSNPN and SVGIG (reference sequence). Trimming stripped 5 bases from V and 0 bases from J, with 14 bases between. The chain's CDR3 is CAWSRDIYSNQPQHF. In DNA form, the CDR3 reads TGTGCCTGGTCCCGGGACATTTATAGCAATCAGCCCCAGCATTTT.

CDR3 loop: CATIATNEKLFF. In DNA form, the CDR3 reads TGTGCCACCATTGCAACTAATGAAAAACTGTTTTTT. This chain joins TRBV28 and TRBJ1-4; D uncertain. Germline values: CDR1 MDHEN, CDR2 SYDVKM. The CDR3 sequence is 12 residues long. Trimming removed 10 bases at V and 0 bases at J, with 6 bases between.

This clone occurred a few times. The chain is built from TRBV7-2 and TRBJ2-5; 7 bases line up with TRBD1. V dropped 4 bases and J dropped 4; count of bases not matched to a gene: 9. The CDR3 totals 15 residues. The germline CDR1 and CDR2 sequences are SGHTA and FQGNSA. Written as DNA, the CDR3 is TGTGCCAGCAGCTCCCGACAGGGAGACGGAGAGACCCAGTACTTC. Amino acids: CASSSRQGDGETQYF.

The J gene is TRBJ1-3, the V gene TRBV7-9; weak D call: TRBD1 (6 bases). Germline V gives CDR1 SEHNR, CDR2 FQNEAQ (reference sequence). This CDR3 spans 15 amino acids. The V gene lost 6 bases and the J gene lost 9 bases, with 21 bases spanning the gap. The DNA for the CDR3 is TGTGCCAGCAGTGTCGGACAGCCTGGGACGTCCACCATATATTTT. Residues: CASSVGQPGTSTIYF.

The CDR3 sequence: CASSIRTTENYGYTF. CDR3 DNA: TGTGCCAGTAGTATCAGAACGACAGAAAACTATGGCTACACCTTC. The chain employs TRBV19 and TRBJ1-2; tentative D call: TRBD1 (5 bases). CDR1 and CDR2 from the germline V gene are LNHDA and SQIVND (reference sequence). CDR3 length equals 15 residues. Deletions cut 3 bases from V and 2 bases from J, with 13 bases between.

CDR3 bases: TGTGCCAGCAGCTTAGACTCACGCGGGGAGCTGTTTTTT. Protein: CASSLDSRGELFF. The gene calls are TRBV7-6 and TRBJ2-2, with no clear D. The ends were cut back, 1 base at V and 7 bases at J, with 7 bases in the middle. CDR1 and CDR2 from the germline V gene are SGHVS and FNYEAQ. This CDR3 has 13 residues.

The V gene is TRBV5-1, the J gene TRBJ1-3; 8 bases fit TRBD1. This CDR3 has 18 amino acids. Per the germline V gene, CDR1 is SGHRS and CDR2 is YFSETQ. After removal of 0 bases from V and 0 bases from J, the junction contained 8 bases not matched to a gene. In DNA form, the CDR3 reads TGCGCCAGCAGCTTGGATGGGACAGGCGCCTTCTCTGGAAACACCATATATTTT. Protein sequence: CASSLDGTGAFSGNTIYF.

The J gene is TRBJ2-1, the V gene TRBV13; 14 positions agree with TRBD2. Per germline, CDR1 PRHDT and CDR2 FYEKMQ (reference sequence). V shed 4 bases and J 4 bases; nucleotides not matched to a gene: 9. CDR3 length: 18 amino acids. The CDR3 sequence is CASSSRLAGGSKYNEQFF. The CDR3 DNA follows: TGTGCCAGCAGCTCCCGACTAGCGGGGGGGTCAAAATACAATGAGCAGTTCTTC.

The rearrangement joins TRBV7-3 to TRBJ2-2; the D gene is possibly TRBD1 (6 bases). This CDR3 region has 14 residues. CDR1 and CDR2 (germline): SGHTA, FQGTGA. V was cut by 7 bases and J by 6 bases, with 15 bases left in between. The CDR3 bases are TGTGCCAGCACCCAGTTGGCAGGGGCCGGGGAGCTGTTTTTT. This gives the protein CASTQLAGAGELFF.

This clone was found a few times. The chain links TRBV7-2 to TRBJ1-1; 8 bases match TRBD1. CDR1 and CDR2 (germline): SGHTA, FQGNSA. This CDR3 comprises 14 residues. With V trimmed by 5 bases and J by 1 base, 3 bases remained unmatched. For the CDR3, the DNA is TGTGCCAGCAGCCTCGGACAGGGGAACACTGAAGCTTTCTTT. This sequence encodes CASSLGQGNTEAFF.

The chain carries TRBV28 and TRBJ1-5, with 7 nucleotides matching TRBD1. V lost 6 bases, J lost 6 bases, and 8 bases stayed unmatched. The length of the CDR3 is 14 residues. Per the germline V gene, CDR1 is MDHEN and CDR2 is SYDVKM. The CDR3 is CASSRTGSGQPQHF. The CDR3 DNA follows: TGTGCCAGCAGCCGGACAGGAAGCGGTCAGCCCCAGCATTTT.

Only a few counts were recorded for this clone. The rearrangement links TRBV4-2 to TRBJ2-7; perhaps TRBD1 as D (6 bases). The CDR3 contains 15 residues. Trimming removed 0 bases at V and 5 bases at J, with 14 bases between. The germline gives CDR1 LGHNA, CDR2 YNFKEQ. The CDR3 nucleotides read TGTGCCAGCAGCCAAGAAATAGGACAGCCCGACGAGCAGTACTTC. It encodes CASSQEIGQPDEQYF.

The chain carries TRBV28 and TRBJ1-5, with unresolved D. Per germline, CDR1 MDHEN and CDR2 SYDVKM. The CDR3 is 14 amino acids. V lost 8 bases to trimming and J lost 1 base, with 12 bases between them. CDR3 amino acids: CASATAVSNQPQHF. CDR3 nucleotide sequence: TGTGCCAGCGCGACGGCGGTGAGCAATCAGCCCCAGCATTTT. Using reference TRBV28 and TRBJ1-5 for the parts outside the CDR3, the full variable domain is DVKVTQSSRYLVKRTGEKVFLECVQDMDHENMFWYRQDPGLGLRLIYFSYDVKMKEKGDIPEGYSVSREKKERFSLILESASTNQTSMYLCASATAVSNQPQHFGDGTRLSIL.

The chain employs TRBV27 and TRBJ2-2; the match to TRBD1 covers 9 bases. The V and J ends lost 3 bases and 4 bases, in that order; junction bases with no gene match: 3. The length of the CDR3 is 15 residues. Germline V lookup: CDR1 MNHEY, CDR2 SMNVEV (reference sequence). The CDR3 DNA reads as TGTGCCAGCAGTTTGTCGGGACAGGGCACCGGGGAGCTGTTTTTT. As protein: CASSLSGQGTGELFF.

In this sample, this clone turned up a few times. J is TRBJ2-2 and V is TRBV7-9; 12 bases align to TRBD1. The CDR3 contains 17 residues. J was trimmed by 3 bases and V by 4 bases; bases with no gene match: 6. Germline CDR1 and CDR2: SEHNR and FQNEAQ (reference sequence). CDR3 bases: TGTGCCAGCAGCTGGAGGGACAGGGGGCAATACACCGGGGAGCTGTTTTTT. It translates to CASSWRDRGQYTGELFF.

The rearrangement uses TRBV29-1 and TRBJ1-2; D is possibly TRBD1 (5 bases). CDR1 is SQVTM and CDR2 is ANQGSEA in the germline V gene. Trimming took off 6 bases at V and 7 bases at J, with 15 bases between the two ends. This CDR3 has 12 residues. The CDR3 here is CSVAGNYAGYTF. CDR3 sequence (DNA): TGCAGCGTCGCAGGGAATTATGCTGGCTACACCTTC.